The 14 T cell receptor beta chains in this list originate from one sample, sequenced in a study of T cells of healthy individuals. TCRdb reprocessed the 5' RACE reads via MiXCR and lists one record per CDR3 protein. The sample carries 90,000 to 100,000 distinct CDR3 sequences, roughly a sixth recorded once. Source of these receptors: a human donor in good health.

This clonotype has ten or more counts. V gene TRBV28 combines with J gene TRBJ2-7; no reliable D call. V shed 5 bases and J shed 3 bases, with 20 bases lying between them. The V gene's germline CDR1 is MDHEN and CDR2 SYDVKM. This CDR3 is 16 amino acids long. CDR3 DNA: TGTGCCAGCAGTCCAACCTTAGGACCCACACTCTACGAGCAGTACTTC. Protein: CASSPTLGPTLYEQYF.

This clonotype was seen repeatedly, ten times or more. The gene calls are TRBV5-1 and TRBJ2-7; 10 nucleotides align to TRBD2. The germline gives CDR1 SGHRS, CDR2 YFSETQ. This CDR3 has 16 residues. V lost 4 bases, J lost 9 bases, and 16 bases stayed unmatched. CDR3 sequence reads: CASSARTSGPQQGQYF. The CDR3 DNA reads TGCGCCAGCAGCGCTCGGACTAGCGGCCCCCAACAAGGGCAGTACTTC.

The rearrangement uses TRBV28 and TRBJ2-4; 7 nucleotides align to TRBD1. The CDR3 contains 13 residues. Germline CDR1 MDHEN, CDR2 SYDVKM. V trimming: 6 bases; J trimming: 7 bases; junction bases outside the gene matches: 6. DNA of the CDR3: TGTGCCAGCAGAGGGACAGCCTTGAACATTCAGTACTTC. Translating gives CASRGTALNIQYF.

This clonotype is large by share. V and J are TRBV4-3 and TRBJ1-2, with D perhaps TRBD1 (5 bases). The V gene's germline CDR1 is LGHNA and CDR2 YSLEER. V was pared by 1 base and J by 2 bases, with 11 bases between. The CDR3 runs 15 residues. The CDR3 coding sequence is TGCGCCAGCAGCCAAGCGGGGCAGATCAACTATGGCTACACCTTC. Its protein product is CASSQAGQINYGYTF.

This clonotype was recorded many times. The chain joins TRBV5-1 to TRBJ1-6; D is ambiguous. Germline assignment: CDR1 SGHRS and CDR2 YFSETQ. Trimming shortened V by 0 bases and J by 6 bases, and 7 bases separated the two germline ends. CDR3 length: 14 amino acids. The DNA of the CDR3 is TGCGCCAGCAGCTTGGACGGTTCTAATTCACCCCTCCACTTT. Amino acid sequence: CASSLDGSNSPLHF.

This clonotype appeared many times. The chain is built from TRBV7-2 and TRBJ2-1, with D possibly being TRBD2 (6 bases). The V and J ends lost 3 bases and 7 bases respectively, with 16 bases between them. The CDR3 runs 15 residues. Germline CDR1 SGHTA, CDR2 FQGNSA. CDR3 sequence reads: CASSFEAGLRNEQFF. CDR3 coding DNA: TGTGCCAGCAGCTTTGAAGCGGGCCTTCGTAATGAGCAGTTCTTC.

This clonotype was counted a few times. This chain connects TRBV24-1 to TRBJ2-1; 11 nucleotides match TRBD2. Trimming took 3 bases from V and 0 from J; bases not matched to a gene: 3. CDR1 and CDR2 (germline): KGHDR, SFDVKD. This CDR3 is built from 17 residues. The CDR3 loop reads CATSDGGLADSYNEQFF. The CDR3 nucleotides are TGTGCCACCAGTGATGGGGGACTAGCGGACTCCTACAATGAGCAGTTCTTC.

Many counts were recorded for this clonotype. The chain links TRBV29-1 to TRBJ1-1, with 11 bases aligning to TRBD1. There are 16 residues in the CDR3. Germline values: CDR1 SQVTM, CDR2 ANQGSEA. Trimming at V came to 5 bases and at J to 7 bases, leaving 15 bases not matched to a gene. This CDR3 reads CSVLLPGQGEVGEAFF. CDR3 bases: TGCAGCGTTCTATTGCCGGGACAGGGGGAAGTGGGTGAAGCTTTCTTT. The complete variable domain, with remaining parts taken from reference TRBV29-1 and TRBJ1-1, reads SAVISQKPSRDICQRGTSLTIQCQVDSQVTMMFWYRQQPGQSLTLIATANQGSEATYESGFVIDKFPISRPNLTFSTLTVSNMSPEDSSIYLCSVLLPGQGEVGEAFFGQGTRLTVV.

The CDR3 protein is CASSPGTGPYNEQFF. DNA for the CDR3: TGTGCCAGCAGTCCCGGGACAGGGCCCTACAATGAGCAGTTCTTC. The chain is built from TRBV2 and TRBJ2-1, with 9 nucleotides matching TRBD1. After removal of 5 bases from V and 2 bases from J, the junction contained 4 bases not matched to a gene. The V gene's germline CDR1 is SNHLY and CDR2 FYNNEI. The CDR3 consists of 15 residues. Full variable domain (outside the CDR3, taken from reference TRBV2 and TRBJ2-1): EPEVTQTPSHQVTQMGQEVILRCVPISNHLYFYWYRQILGQKVEFLVSFYNNEISEKSEIFDDQFSVERPDGSNFTLKIRSTKLEDSAMYFCASSPGTGPYNEQFFGPGTRLTVL.

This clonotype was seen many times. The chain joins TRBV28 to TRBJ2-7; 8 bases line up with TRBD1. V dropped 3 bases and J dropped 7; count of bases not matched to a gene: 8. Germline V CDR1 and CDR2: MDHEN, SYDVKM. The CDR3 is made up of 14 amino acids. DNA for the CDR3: TGTGCCAGCAGTTTTGGGACAGGCGTTAAGGAGCAGTACTTC. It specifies CASSFGTGVKEQYF.

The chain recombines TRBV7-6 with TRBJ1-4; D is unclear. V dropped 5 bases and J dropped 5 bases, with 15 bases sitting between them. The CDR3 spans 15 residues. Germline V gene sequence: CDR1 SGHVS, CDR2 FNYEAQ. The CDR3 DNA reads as TGTGCCAGCAGCCCCAGGCCGGTGGGCAATGAAAAACTGTTTTTT. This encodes CASSPRPVGNEKLFF.

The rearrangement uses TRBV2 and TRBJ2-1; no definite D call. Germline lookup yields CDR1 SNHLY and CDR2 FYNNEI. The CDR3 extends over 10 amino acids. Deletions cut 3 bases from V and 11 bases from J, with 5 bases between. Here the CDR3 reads CASSEDQQFF. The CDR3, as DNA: TGTGCCAGCAGTGAGGACCAGCAGTTCTTC.

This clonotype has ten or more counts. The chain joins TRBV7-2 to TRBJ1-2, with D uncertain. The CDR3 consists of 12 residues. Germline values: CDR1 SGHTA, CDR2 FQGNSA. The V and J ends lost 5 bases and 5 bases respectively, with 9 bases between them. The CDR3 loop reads CASSLRPYGYTF. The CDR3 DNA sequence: TGTGCCAGCAGCCTCCGACCATATGGCTACACCTTC. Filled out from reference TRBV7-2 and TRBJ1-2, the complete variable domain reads GAGVSQSPSNKVTEKGKDVELRCDPISGHTALYWYRQSLGQGLEFLIYFQGNSAPDKSGLPSDRFSAERTGGSVSTLTIQRTQQEDSAVYLCASSLRPYGYTFGSGTRLTVV.

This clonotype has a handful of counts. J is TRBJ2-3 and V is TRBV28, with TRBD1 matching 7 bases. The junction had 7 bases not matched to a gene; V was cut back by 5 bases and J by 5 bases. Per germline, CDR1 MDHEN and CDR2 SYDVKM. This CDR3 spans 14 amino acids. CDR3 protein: CASSPPDREDTQYF. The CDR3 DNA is TGTGCCAGCAGTCCACCCGACAGGGAAGATACGCAGTATTTT.